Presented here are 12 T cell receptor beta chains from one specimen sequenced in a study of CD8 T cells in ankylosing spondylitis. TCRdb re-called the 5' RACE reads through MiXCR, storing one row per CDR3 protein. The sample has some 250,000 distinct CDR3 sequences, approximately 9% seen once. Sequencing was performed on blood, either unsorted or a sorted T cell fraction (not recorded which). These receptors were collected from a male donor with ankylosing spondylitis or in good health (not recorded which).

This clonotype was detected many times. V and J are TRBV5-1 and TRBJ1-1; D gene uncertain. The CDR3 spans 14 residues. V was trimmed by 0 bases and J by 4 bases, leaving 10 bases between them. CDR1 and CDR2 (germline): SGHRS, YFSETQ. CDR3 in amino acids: CASSLAAGGTEAFF. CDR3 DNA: TGCGCCAGCAGCTTGGCCGCGGGTGGCACTGAAGCTTTCTTT.

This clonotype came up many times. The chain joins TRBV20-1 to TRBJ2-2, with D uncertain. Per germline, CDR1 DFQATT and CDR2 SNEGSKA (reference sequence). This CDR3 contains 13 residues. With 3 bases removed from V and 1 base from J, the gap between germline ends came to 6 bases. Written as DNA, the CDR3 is TGCAGTGCTAGTGGGAAGAACACCGGGGAGCTGTTTTTT. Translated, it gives CSASGKNTGELFF.

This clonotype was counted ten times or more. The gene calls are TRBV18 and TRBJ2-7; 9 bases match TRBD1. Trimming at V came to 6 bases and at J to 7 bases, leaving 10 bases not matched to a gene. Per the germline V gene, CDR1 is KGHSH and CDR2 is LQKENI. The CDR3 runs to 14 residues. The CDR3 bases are TGTGCCAGCTCTACCCGGACAGGGGCGGGAGAGCAGTACTTC. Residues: CASSTRTGAGEQYF.

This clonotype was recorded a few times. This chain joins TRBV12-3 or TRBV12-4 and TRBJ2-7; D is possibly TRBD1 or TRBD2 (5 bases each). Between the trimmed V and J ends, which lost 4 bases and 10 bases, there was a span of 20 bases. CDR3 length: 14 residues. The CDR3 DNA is TGTGCCAGCAGTTCAACCACCGGGGCCCCGGGACAGTACTTC. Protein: CASSSTTGAPGQYF.

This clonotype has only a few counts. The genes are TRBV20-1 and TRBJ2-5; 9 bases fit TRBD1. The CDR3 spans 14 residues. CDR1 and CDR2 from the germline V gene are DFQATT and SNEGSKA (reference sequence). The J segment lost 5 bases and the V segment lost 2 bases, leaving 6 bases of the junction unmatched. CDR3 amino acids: CSARRPGQGETQYF. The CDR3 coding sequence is TGCAGTGCTAGAAGACCGGGACAGGGTGAGACCCAGTACTTC.

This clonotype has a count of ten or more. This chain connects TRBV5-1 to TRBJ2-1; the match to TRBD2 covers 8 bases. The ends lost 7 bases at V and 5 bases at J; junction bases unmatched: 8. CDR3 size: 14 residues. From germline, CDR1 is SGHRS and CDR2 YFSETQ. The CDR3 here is CASGLAGSHNEQFF. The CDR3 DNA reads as TGCGCCAGCGGGTTAGCGGGATCCCACAATGAGCAGTTCTTC. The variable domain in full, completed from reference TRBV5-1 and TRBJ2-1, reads KAGVTQTPRYLIKTRGQQVTLSCSPISGHRSVSWYQQTPGQGLQFLFEYFSETQRNKGNFPGRFSGRQFSNSRSEMNVSTLELGDSALYLCASGLAGSHNEQFFGPGTRLTVL.

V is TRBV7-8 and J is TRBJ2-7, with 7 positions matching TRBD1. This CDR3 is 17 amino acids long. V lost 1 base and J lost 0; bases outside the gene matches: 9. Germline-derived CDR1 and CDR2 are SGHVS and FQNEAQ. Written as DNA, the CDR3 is TGTGCCAGCAGCTTAGGTCAGGGGGTGTCAGCCTCCTACGAGCAGTACTTC. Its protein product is CASSLGQGVSASYEQYF. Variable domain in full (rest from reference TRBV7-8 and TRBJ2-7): GAGVSQSPRYKVAKRGQDVALRCDPISGHVSLFWYQQALGQGPEFLTYFQNEAQLDKSGLPSDRFFAERPEGSVSTLKIQRTQQEDSAVYLCASSLGQGVSASYEQYFGPGTRLTVT.

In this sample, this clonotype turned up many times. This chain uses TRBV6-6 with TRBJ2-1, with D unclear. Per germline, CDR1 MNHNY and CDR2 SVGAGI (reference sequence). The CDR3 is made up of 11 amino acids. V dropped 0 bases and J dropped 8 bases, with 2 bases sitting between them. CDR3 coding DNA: TGTGCCAGCAGTTACTCCTATGAGCAGTTCTTC. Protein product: CASSYSYEQFF.

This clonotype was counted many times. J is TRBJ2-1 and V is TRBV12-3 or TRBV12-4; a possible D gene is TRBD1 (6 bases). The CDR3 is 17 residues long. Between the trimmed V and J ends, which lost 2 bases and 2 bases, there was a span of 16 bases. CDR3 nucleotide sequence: TGTGCCAGCAGTTTATCTCCAGGGGACGATACCTACAATGAGCAGTTCTTC. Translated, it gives CASSLSPGDDTYNEQFF.

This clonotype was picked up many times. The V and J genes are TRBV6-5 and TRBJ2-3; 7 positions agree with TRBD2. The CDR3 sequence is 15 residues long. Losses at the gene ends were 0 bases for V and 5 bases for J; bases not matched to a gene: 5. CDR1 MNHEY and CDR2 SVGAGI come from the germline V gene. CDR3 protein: CASSYSFSGIDTQYF. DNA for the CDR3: TGTGCCAGCAGTTACTCGTTCAGCGGGATAGATACGCAGTATTTT.

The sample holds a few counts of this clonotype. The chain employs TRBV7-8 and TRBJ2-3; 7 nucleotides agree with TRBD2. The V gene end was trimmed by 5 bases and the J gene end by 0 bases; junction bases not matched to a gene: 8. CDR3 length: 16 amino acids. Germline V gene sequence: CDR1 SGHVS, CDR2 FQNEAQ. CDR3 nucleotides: TGTGCCAGCAGCCCCACCCCGGGGGGTAGCACAGATACGCAGTATTTT. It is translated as CASSPTPGGSTDTQYF.

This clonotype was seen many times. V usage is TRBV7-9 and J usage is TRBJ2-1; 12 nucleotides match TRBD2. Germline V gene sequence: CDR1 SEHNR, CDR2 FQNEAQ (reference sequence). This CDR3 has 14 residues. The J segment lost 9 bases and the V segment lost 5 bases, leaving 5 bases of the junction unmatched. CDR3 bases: TGTGCCAGCAGCCCTAGCGGGAGGGGGATTGAGCAGTTCTTC. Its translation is CASSPSGRGIEQFF.